These 8 T cell receptor beta chains share one sample of origin, sequenced in a study of T cell responses to AZD1222 COVID-19 vaccine (dated by TCRdb to the early 2020s). The label giving this sample's time point can be read as: baseline before first vaccination. Library preparation used the immunoSEQ multiplex PCR assay. What TCRdb holds here is the immuneACCESS table cut down to in-frame rearrangements. Part of the clones is not present; checked against another copy, under half of the missing clones reflect an unresolved V gene, and the others are unexplained. The sample data list some 130,000 clones, and 90% of these were observed just once. Clones ranked in the top ten supply 6.9% of the sample. The material was peripheral blood, obtained on day 0 of AZD1222 vaccination. The receptors originated from an adult in good health.

The rearrangement joins TRBV2 to TRBJ1-5, with TRBD1 matching over 8 bases. The CDR3 contains 13 residues. The trim removed 5 bases at V and 9 bases at J, leaving 6 bases unmatched. Per germline, CDR1 SNHLY and CDR2 FYNNEI. The CDR3 spells CASSPDRVMPQHF. CDR3 bases: TGTGCCAGCAGTCCGGACAGGGTGATGCCCCAGCATTTT.

This clone is a singleton in its sample. This sequence joins TRBV7-8 and TRBJ2-5; TRBD2 matches at 10 bases. Germline CDR1 SGHVS, CDR2 FQNEAQ. The CDR3 extends over 18 amino acids. V lost 1 base, J lost 2 bases, and 10 bases stayed unmatched. The CDR3 DNA sequence: TGTGCCAGCAGCTTAGGGGTAGCGGGGGGCCGGCCTCAAGAGACCCAGTACTTC. Protein product: CASSLGVAGGRPQETQYF.

The V gene is TRBV7-2, the J gene TRBJ1-5, with D tentatively TRBD1 (5 bases). Between the trimmed V and J ends, which lost 1 base and 9 bases, there was a span of 13 bases. The germline gives CDR1 SGHTA, CDR2 FQGNSA. The CDR3 runs to 14 residues. Written as DNA, the CDR3 is TGTGCCAGCAGCTTAGATGGGGGTTCGGGGCCCCAGCATTTT. This translates into CASSLDGGSGPQHF. Supplemented by reference TRBV7-2 and TRBJ1-5, the full variable domain reads GAGVSQSPSNKVTEKGKDVELRCDPISGHTALYWYRQSLGQGLEFLIYFQGNSAPDKSGLPSDRFSAERTGGSVSTLTIQRTQQEDSAVYLCASSLDGGSGPQHFGDGTRLSIL.

This clone was seen a single time. The chain links TRBV2 to TRBJ1-5; D is unclear. Germline lookup yields CDR1 SNHLY and CDR2 FYNNEI. Trimming left V 4 bases short and J 6 bases short, with 16 bases between. CDR3 length: 15 amino acids. The CDR3: CASSAGLGGSQPQHF. The CDR3 DNA sequence: TGTGCCAGCAGTGCTGGACTGGGAGGAAGTCAGCCCCAGCATTTT.

This chain joins TRBV6-1 and TRBJ1-1, with D perhaps matching TRBD1 (5 bases). The V and J ends lost 4 bases and 1 base respectively, with 16 bases between them. The CDR3 length is 16 residues. Germline CDR1 and CDR2: MNHNS and SASEGT. The CDR3 protein is CASSVVRGSGNTEAFF. In DNA form, the CDR3 reads TGTGCCAGCAGTGTAGTTCGGGGGTCCGGGAACACTGAAGCTTTCTTT.

The chain joins TRBV10-2 to TRBJ1-2; no reliable D call. Germline CDR1 and CDR2: WSHSY and SAAADI. CDR3 length: 15 residues. V lost 4 bases and J lost 0, with 12 bases in between. CDR3 nucleotides: TGCGCCAGCAGTGTTAGTCACCGAGCTAACTATGGCTACACCTTC. Translation gives CASSVSHRANYGYTF.

The V and J genes are TRBV10-3 and TRBJ1-1, with D perhaps matching TRBD1 (6 bases). The V end was cut by 6 bases, the J end by 1 base, with 9 bases between. This CDR3 is built from 13 residues. In germline, CDR1 is ENHRY, CDR2 SYGVKD. CDR3 loop: CAIRQTGNTEAFF. CDR3 sequence (DNA): TGTGCCATCAGACAGACAGGGAACACTGAAGCTTTCTTT.

CDR3 nucleotide sequence: TGCGCCAGCAGCTTCGCGGAAACCAAAAACATTCAGTACTTC. Amino acid sequence: CASSFAETKNIQYF. This chain joins TRBV5-1 and TRBJ2-4; D is uncertain. The V gene's germline CDR1 is SGHRS and CDR2 YFSETQ. Trimming took off 2 bases at V and 2 bases at J, with 8 bases between the two ends. The CDR3 loop spans 14 amino acids.